This T cell receptor beta chain was recorded in a study of blood T cells in healthy people across ages. General study results and limits: Diversity of TCR beta per million T cells declined in a roughly linear way with age. Naive T cell percentage and TCR beta diversity correlated strongly.

Details on this clonotype: What it binds is not known.

Combining a sample-barcoded 5' primer with a J-beta primer mix, a second PCR ran for roughly 7 to 11 cycles. TCRdb re-derived calls from the 5' RACE reads in MiXCR, one entry per CDR3 protein. The data contain approximately 830,000 distinct CDR3 sequences, around 68% of them singletons. The receptor's source is a man aged 25-45 years in good health. Material for sequencing was blood.

CDR3 bases: TGTGCCAGCAGTCTGCAGACAGGGGCAAATGAAAAACTGTTTTTT. This translates into CASSLQTGANEKLFF. J is TRBJ1-4 and V is TRBV5-4, with 8 bases identical to TRBD1. The CDR3 is 15 residues long. The germline CDR1 and CDR2 sequences are SGHNT and YYREEE (reference sequence). V shed 5 bases and J 5 bases; nucleotides not matched to a gene: 8.